This passage covers 17 T cell receptor beta chains from one sample sequenced in a study of T cells of healthy individuals. TCRdb ran MiXCR on the 5' RACE reads and lists one entry per CDR3 protein. The top ten hold about 16% of the sample, which has about 53,000 distinct CDR3 sequences, roughly 15% seen once. Receptor source: a human donor in good health.

This clonotype was observed a handful of times. The chain has TRBV3-1 and TRBJ2-3; D is possibly TRBD1 or TRBD2 (5 bases each). Germline CDR1 and CDR2: LGHDT and YNNKEL (reference sequence). The length of the CDR3 is 15 residues. V was trimmed by 1 base and J by 5 bases, leaving 13 bases between them. The CDR3 sequence is CASSQAGPSGDTQYF. CDR3 DNA sequence: TGTGCCAGCAGCCAAGCGGGGCCATCCGGAGATACGCAGTATTTT.

The genes are TRBV7-6 and TRBJ2-7; D might be TRBD2 (6 bases). The V gene's germline CDR1 is SGHVS and CDR2 FNYEAQ. The CDR3 covers 14 residues. Trimming removed 4 bases at V and 2 bases at J, with 12 bases between. CDR3 loop: CASSSGTVPYEQYF. In DNA, the CDR3 is TGTGCCAGCAGCTCCGGGACTGTACCCTACGAGCAGTACTTC.

This clonotype has ten or more counts. This sequence joins TRBV2 and TRBJ1-5, with a tentative D call TRBD1 (6 bases). The germline gives CDR1 SNHLY, CDR2 FYNNEI. This CDR3 spans 13 amino acids. V lost 8 bases, J lost 10 bases, and 18 bases lay in between. In DNA, the CDR3 is TGTGCCAGCGCCGTCGGGGGGCGAAATCCCCAGCATTTT. This sequence encodes CASAVGGRNPQHF. The complete variable domain, with remaining parts taken from reference TRBV2 and TRBJ1-5, reads EPEVTQTPSHQVTQMGQEVILRCVPISNHLYFYWYRQILGQKVEFLVSFYNNEISEKSEIFDDQFSVERPDGSNFTLKIRSTKLEDSAMYFCASAVGGRNPQHFGDGTRLSIL.

This clonotype has ten or more counts. The chain links TRBV29-1 to TRBJ2-7, with 7 bases lining up with TRBD1. CDR1 SQVTM and CDR2 ANQGSEA come from the germline V gene. This CDR3 is built from 14 residues. V was pared by 6 bases and J by 5 bases, with 13 bases of the junction left unmatched. CDR3 nucleotide sequence: TGCAGCGTCTACCCGACAGGGTCTGAAAACGAGCAGTACTTC. It translates to CSVYPTGSENEQYF.

This clonotype has a handful of counts. The rearrangement joins TRBV5-6 to TRBJ2-5; D assignment may be TRBD1 or TRBD2 (5 bases each). Germline V CDR1 and CDR2: SGHDT, YYEEEE. CDR3 length: 12 amino acids. The V gene lost 3 bases and the J gene lost 5 bases, with 8 bases spanning the gap. CDR3: CASSSGLETQYF. CDR3 in DNA: TGTGCCAGCAGCTCGGGGCTGGAGACCCAGTACTTC. The variable domain in full, completed from reference TRBV5-6 and TRBJ2-5, reads DAGVTQSPTHLIKTRGQQVTLRCSPKSGHDTVSWYQQALGQGPQFIFQYYEEEERQRGNFPDRFSGHQFPNYSSELNVNALLLGDSALYLCASSSGLETQYFGPGTRLLVL.

This clonotype was counted only a few times. The chain joins TRBV7-2 to TRBJ2-5; TRBD1 might be the D (6 bases). CDR1 and CDR2 (germline): SGHTA, FQGNSA. CDR3 size: 14 residues. V was pared by 0 bases and J by 6 bases, with 11 bases between. CDR3 in DNA: TGTGCCAGCAGCTTAGCACAGGGTGTAAAGACCCAGTACTTC. This translates into CASSLAQGVKTQYF.

This clonotype was detected only a few times. The chain couples TRBV6-2 or TRBV6-3 to TRBJ2-7; 11 positions agree with TRBD2. The CDR3 covers 14 residues. V shed 2 bases and J 6 bases; nucleotides not matched to a gene: 3. Germline assignment: CDR1 MNHEY and CDR2 SVGEGT. DNA of the CDR3: TGTGCCAGCAGTTACACTAGCGGGAGACGCGAGCAGTACTTC. It is translated as CASSYTSGRREQYF.

This clonotype was found many times. The chain combines TRBV6-1 with TRBJ2-1; D possibly uses TRBD1 or TRBD2 (5 bases each). CDR1 is MNHNS, CDR2 SASEGT, per germline. Trimming took 7 bases from V and 10 from J, leaving 20 bases between them. The CDR3 loop spans 14 amino acids. The CDR3 is CASTFGTRTWEQFF. CDR3 bases: TGTGCCAGCACCTTTGGGACCAGGACATGGGAGCAGTTCTTC.

This rearrangement joins TRBV19 to TRBJ2-7, with D tentatively TRBD2 (7 bases). V lost 5 bases to trimming and J lost 1 base, with 15 bases between them. The CDR3 runs 15 residues. CDR1 LNHDA and CDR2 SQIVND come from the germline V gene (reference sequence). The CDR3 reads CASSPGGGGSYEQYF. The CDR3 DNA is TGTGCCAGTAGTCCAGGAGGGGGGGGTTCCTACGAGCAGTACTTC.

This chain links TRBV4-3 with TRBJ1-5, with a weak D call TRBD1 (5 bases). CDR1 is LGHNA and CDR2 is YSLEER in the germline V gene. The V gene lost 0 bases and the J gene lost 2 bases, with 11 bases spanning the gap. This CDR3 is 16 amino acids long. CDR3 loop: CASSQDGAGGNQPQHF. In DNA form, the CDR3 reads TGCGCCAGCAGCCAAGATGGGGCCGGGGGCAATCAGCCCCAGCATTTT.

This clonotype came up many times. The gene calls are TRBV5-1 and TRBJ1-1; D is possibly TRBD1 (6 bases). CDR1 is SGHRS, CDR2 YFSETQ, per germline. This CDR3 has 15 amino acids. The V gene lost 1 base and the J gene lost 0 bases, with 10 bases spanning the gap. The CDR3 DNA reads TGCGCCAGCAGCTTGACCACAGGGCTGAACACTGAAGCTTTCTTT. Its translation: CASSLTTGLNTEAFF. Using reference TRBV5-1 and TRBJ1-1 for the parts outside the CDR3, the full variable domain is KAGVTQTPRYLIKTRGQQVTLSCSPISGHRSVSWYQQTPGQGLQFLFEYFSETQRNKGNFPGRFSGRQFSNSRSEMNVSTLELGDSALYLCASSLTTGLNTEAFFGQGTRLTVV.

This clonotype was seen ten or more times. The chain combines TRBV6-6 with TRBJ1-1; no reliable D call. The germline CDR1 and CDR2 sequences are MNHNY and SVGAGI (reference sequence). The CDR3 loop spans 11 amino acids. The ends were cut back, 2 bases at V and 7 bases at J, with 5 bases in the middle. The CDR3 nucleotides read TGTGCCAGCAGTTACGCAAGTGAAGCTTTCTTT. It yields the protein CASSYASEAFF.

The chain uses TRBV5-5 and TRBJ1-2, with 7 positions matching TRBD1. V was clipped by 4 bases and J by 2 bases; unmatched bases: 8. Germline loops: CDR1 SGHKS, CDR2 YYEKEE (reference sequence). The CDR3 spans 15 residues. The CDR3 spells CASSPGGGRNYGYTF. For the CDR3, the DNA is TGTGCCAGCAGCCCAGGGGGGGGGCGGAACTATGGCTACACCTTC.

In its sample, this clonotype was seen many times. The chain couples TRBV7-2 to TRBJ2-2; no firm D call. V was pared by 1 base and J by 1 base, with 4 bases between. There are 14 residues in the CDR3. Germline values: CDR1 SGHTA, CDR2 FQGNSA. CDR3 amino acids: CASSLVVNTGELFF. The CDR3 coding sequence is TGTGCCAGCAGCTTAGTGGTGAACACCGGGGAGCTGTTTTTT.

This clonotype was observed at least ten times. V is TRBV5-1 and J is TRBJ2-7; D remains ambiguous. The germline V gene encodes CDR1 SGHRS and CDR2 YFSETQ. Trimming removed 2 bases at V and 0 bases at J, with 9 bases between. The CDR3 runs to 14 residues. The CDR3 reads CASSLKLGSYEQYF. The CDR3 nucleotides are TGCGCCAGCAGCTTAAAACTGGGCTCCTACGAGCAGTACTTC. Using reference TRBV5-1 and TRBJ2-7 for the parts outside the CDR3, the full variable domain is KAGVTQTPRYLIKTRGQQVTLSCSPISGHRSVSWYQQTPGQGLQFLFEYFSETQRNKGNFPGRFSGRQFSNSRSEMNVSTLELGDSALYLCASSLKLGSYEQYFGPGTRLTVT.

This chain links TRBV19 with TRBJ1-5; 9 nucleotides align to TRBD1. This CDR3 contains 16 residues. Germline CDR1 reads LNHDA; CDR2 reads SQIVND (reference sequence). V lost 3 bases to trimming and J lost 1 base; unmatched junction nucleotides: 4. CDR3 DNA: TGTGCCAGTAGTATCGGGACAGGGCGGAGCAATCAGCCCCAGCATTTT. The encoded protein is CASSIGTGRSNQPQHF.

J is TRBJ2-2 and V is TRBV11-1, with D unresolved. Germline V gene lookup returns CDR1 SGHAT and CDR2 FQDESV (reference sequence). The CDR3 has 13 amino acids. V shed 4 bases and J shed 6 bases, with 9 bases lying between them. CDR3 nucleotide sequence: TGTGCCAGCAGCTCTGAGGTATCCGGGGAGCTGTTTTTT. This sequence encodes CASSSEVSGELFF.